The 4 T cell receptor beta chains below were found in one sample sequenced in a study of blood T cells in healthy people across ages. Together with a sample-barcoded 5' primer, a J-beta primer mix was included in a second PCR lasting roughly 6 to 12 cycles. TCRdb called the 5' RACE reads again in MiXCR, with one record for every CDR3 protein. The table has around 800,000 distinct CDR3 sequences, roughly 26% seen once. The sample was also linked to a second study, of T cells of mothers and their children.

Material: blood. The receptor source for this set is a boy aged 5-17 years in good health.

In the case of this clonotype: This CDR3 is missing its conserved last phenylalanine or tryptophan, likely due to a read error. The CDR3 region is CASSYGLGGAEAFI. Written as DNA, the CDR3 is TGTGCCAGCAGTTACGGGTTAGGAGGTGCTGAAGCTTTCATT. This rearrangement joins TRBV6-6 to TRBJ1-1; D ambiguous. Germline-derived CDR1 and CDR2 are MNHNY and SVGAGI (reference sequence). Trimming removed 2 bases from V and 6 bases from J, with 13 bases in between. The CDR3 contains 14 residues.

This clonotype has only a few counts. The genes are TRBV10-3 and TRBJ1-3, with no clear D. The CDR3 contains 16 residues. Germline values: CDR1 ENHRY, CDR2 SYGVKD. Trimming cost V 1 base and J 2 bases, with 12 bases left between them. CDR3 residues: CAISELGEGTGNTIYF. In nucleotides, the CDR3 is TGTGCCATCAGTGAGTTAGGAGAGGGAACTGGAAACACCATATATTTT.

This clonotype appeared a few times. The chain links TRBV5-1 to TRBJ1-1; 7 bases agree with TRBD1. Germline lookup yields CDR1 SGHRS and CDR2 YFSETQ. Unmatched junction bases numbered 10, after V lost 4 bases and J lost 1 base. The CDR3 length is 16 residues. CDR3 sequence reads: CASSLTGDRTNTEAFF. DNA for the CDR3: TGCGCCAGCAGCCTCACAGGGGACAGAACGAACACTGAAGCTTTCTTT.

This chain connects TRBV9 to TRBJ2-1, with unresolved D. Germline CDR1 SGDLS, CDR2 YYNGEE. The CDR3 extends over 15 amino acids. The ends were cut back, 0 bases at V and 0 bases at J, with 7 bases in the middle. The CDR3 DNA sequence: TGTGCCAGCAGCGTAGATGGGAACTCCTACAATGAGCAGTTCTTC. It codes for CASSVDGNSYNEQFF.